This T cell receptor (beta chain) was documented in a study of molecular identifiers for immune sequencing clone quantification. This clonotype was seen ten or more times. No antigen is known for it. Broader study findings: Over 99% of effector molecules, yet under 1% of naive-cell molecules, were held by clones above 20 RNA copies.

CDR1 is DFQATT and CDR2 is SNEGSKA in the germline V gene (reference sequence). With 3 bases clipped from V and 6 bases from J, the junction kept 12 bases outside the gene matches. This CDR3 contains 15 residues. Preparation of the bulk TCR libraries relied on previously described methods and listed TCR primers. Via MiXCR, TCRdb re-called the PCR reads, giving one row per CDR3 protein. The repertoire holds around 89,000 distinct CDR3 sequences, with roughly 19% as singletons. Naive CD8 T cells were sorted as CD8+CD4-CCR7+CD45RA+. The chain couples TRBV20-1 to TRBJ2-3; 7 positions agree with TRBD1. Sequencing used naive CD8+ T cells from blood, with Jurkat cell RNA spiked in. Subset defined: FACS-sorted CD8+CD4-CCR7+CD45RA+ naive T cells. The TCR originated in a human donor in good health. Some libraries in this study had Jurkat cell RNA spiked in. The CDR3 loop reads CSASPGTDKPDTQYF. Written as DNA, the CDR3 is TGCAGTGCTAGTCCCGGGACAGATAAGCCGGATACGCAGTATTTT.